Listed below are T cell receptor beta chains from one sample, sequenced in a study of a mutant IDH1 vaccine in newly diagnosed glioma. Their cognate antigens are unknown. TCRdb's copy holds only in-frame clones and misses some; the assay was immunoSEQ multiplex PCR. The data hold tens of thousands of clones, with about 61% observed a single time. The sample here was peripheral blood mononuclear cells (PBMCs), taken from a glioma patient whose treatment included an IDH1 peptide vaccine. The receptor set was obtained from a middle-aged man with glioma. Some clones in this sample may be carry-over from other donors' samples. Each CDR3 is given with its conserved first and last residue. A D gene is named only where the DNA matches it firmly. Rows give clone size only sometimes, using once, few, many, or a class for an expanded clone.

V gene,J gene,clone size,D gene,CDR3 DNA,CDR3 protein
TRBV6-1,TRBJ2-3,-,TRBD2,TGTGCCAGCACCGGGACTAGAAGCACAGATACGCAGTATTTT,CASTGTRSTDTQYF
TRBV4-2,TRBJ1-6,-,-,TGTGCCAGCAGCCAAGCCGACAGAGATAATTCACCCCTCCACTTT,CASSQADRDNSPLHF
TRBV6-1,TRBJ1-2,few,-,TGTGCCAGCAGTAACATGGGGGCCGTGCCCTGGGGCTACACCTTC,CASSNMGAVPWGYTF
TRBV5-4,TRBJ2-4,-,-,TGTGCCAGCAGCTTGTGGGAATATGGGGCCAAAAACATTCAGTACTTC,CASSLWEYGAKNIQYF
TRBV2,TRBJ2-2,-,-,TGTGCCAGCAGTGGGGACTTGACCGGGGAGCTGTTTTTT,CASSGDLTGELFF
TRBV5-4,TRBJ1-1,-,TRBD1,TGTGCCAGCAGCCGTCGACAGGGGGCAATGAACACTGAAGCTTTCTTT,CASSRRQGAMNTEAFF
TRBV6-5,TRBJ1-4,-,TRBD1,TGTGCCAGCAGTTACTCTACAGGGGGCGGAAAACTGTTTTTT,CASSYSTGGGKLFF
TRBV2,TRBJ2-2,-,-,TGTGCCAGCAGGGGGCTGAACACCGGGGAGCTGTTTTTT,CASRGLNTGELFF
TRBV6-5,TRBJ1-6,-,-,TGTGCCAGCAGTTACTCGTTCGGGGTTGGGAATTCACCCCTCCACTTT,CASSYSFGVGNSPLHF
TRBV30,TRBJ2-7,-,-,TGTGCCTGGACCCGTCTCTCTGGGACCCTTCTCGAAGGGCAGTACTTC,CAWTRLSGTLLEGQYF
TRBV18,TRBJ1-2,-,-,TGTGCCAGCTCACCACCGGGCAGAGGTGGCTACACCTTC,CASSPPGRGGYTF